This T cell receptor beta chain comes out of a study of glioma-infiltrating T cells. On this clonotype itself: This sequence may be a read error, since a much larger clone differs from it by one base.

This CDR3 is 15 amino acids long. The germline V and J ends were trimmed by 4 bases and 9 bases, with 22 bases remaining between them. Germline CDR1 is MNHEY and CDR2 is SVGEGT. Using RNA template, CDR3s of TCR alpha and beta were amplified with iRepertoire arm-PCR. In TCRdb, the multiplex PCR reads were re-called with MiXCR into one record per CDR3 protein. Of tens of thousands of distinct CDR3 sequences in the sample, about 23% were seen once. The chain combines TRBV6-2 or TRBV6-3 with TRBJ2-7, with D possibly TRBD1 on 6 matching bases. The TCR sequence derives from a human donor with low-grade glioma or glioblastoma, undergoing nonglioma brain surgery, or in good health (not recorded which). Sequenced: glioma tissue, nonneoplastic brain tissue, or PBMCs (not recorded which). The CDR3 DNA reads as TGTGCCAGCAGTTTGGCAGGGGCCGACGTCTCCGGGCAGTACTTC. Its translation is CASSLAGADVSGQYF.